A single sample is the source of the 3 T cell receptor beta chains below, sequenced in a study of blood T cell repertoires in COVID-19. Clones were sequenced by immunoSEQ multiplex PCR, and TCRdb holds only the in-frame ones, with some missing. The top ten clones hold about 4.2% of a sample with 250,000 to 300,000 clones, more than 85% of them seen once. Sequenced input: peripheral blood. These receptors all stem from a man aged 40-55 years with acute or convalescent COVID-19.

This clone came up once. This rearrangement joins TRBV6-6 to TRBJ2-7; 9 positions match TRBD1. Trimming at V came to 8 bases and at J to 1 base, leaving 15 bases not matched to a gene. Germline CDR1 is MNHNY and CDR2 is SVGAGI (reference sequence). The CDR3 is 17 amino acids. The CDR3 sequence is CASRPPLGTGISYEQYF. The CDR3 coding sequence is TGTGCCAGCCGTCCCCCCCTCGGGACAGGGATTTCCTACGAGCAGTACTTC.

In DNA, the CDR3 is TGCACCAGCAGCCAAGCGCCGGACAGGGAAGCTTCCTACGAGCAGTACTTC. Translation: CTSSQAPDREASYEQYF. The chain recombines TRBV1 with TRBJ2-7; TRBD1 is the table's D call and was not checked against the DNA. TRBV1 is a pseudogene segment. The CDR3 is 17 amino acids.

The chain couples TRBV11-3 to TRBJ1-2; D gene ambiguous. This CDR3 is built from 14 residues. Trimming removed 1 base from V and 5 bases from J, with 11 bases in between. Germline loops: CDR1 SGHNT, CDR2 YENEEA. The CDR3 sequence: CASSLVRDSYGYTF. CDR3 nucleotides: TGTGCCAGCAGCTTAGTAAGAGACTCATATGGCTACACCTTC.